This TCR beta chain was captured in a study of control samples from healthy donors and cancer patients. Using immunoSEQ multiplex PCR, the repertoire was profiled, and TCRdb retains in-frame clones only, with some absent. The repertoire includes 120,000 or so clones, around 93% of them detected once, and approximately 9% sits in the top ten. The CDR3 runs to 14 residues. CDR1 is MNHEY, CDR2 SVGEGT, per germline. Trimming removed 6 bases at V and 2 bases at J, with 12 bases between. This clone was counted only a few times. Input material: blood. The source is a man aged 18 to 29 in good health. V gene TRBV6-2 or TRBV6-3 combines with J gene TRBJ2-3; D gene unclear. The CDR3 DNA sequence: TGTGCCAGCAGCTATGGGTCGGACACAGATACGCAGTATTTT. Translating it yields CASSYGSDTDTQYF.